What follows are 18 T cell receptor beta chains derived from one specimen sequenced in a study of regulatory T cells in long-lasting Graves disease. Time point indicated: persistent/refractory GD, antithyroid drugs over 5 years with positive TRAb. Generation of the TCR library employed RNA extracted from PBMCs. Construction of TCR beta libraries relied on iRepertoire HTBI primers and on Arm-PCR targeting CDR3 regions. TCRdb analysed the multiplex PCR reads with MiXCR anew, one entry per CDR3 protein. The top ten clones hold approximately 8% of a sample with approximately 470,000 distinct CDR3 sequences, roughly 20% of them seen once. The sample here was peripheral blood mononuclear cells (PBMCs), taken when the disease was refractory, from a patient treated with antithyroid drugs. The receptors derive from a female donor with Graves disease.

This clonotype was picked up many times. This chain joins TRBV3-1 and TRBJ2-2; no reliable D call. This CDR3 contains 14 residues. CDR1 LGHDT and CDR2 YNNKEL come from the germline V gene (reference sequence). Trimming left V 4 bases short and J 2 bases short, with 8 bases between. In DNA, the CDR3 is TGTGCCAGCAGCCGCGGCTATAACACCGGGGAGCTGTTTTTT. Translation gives CASSRGYNTGELFF.

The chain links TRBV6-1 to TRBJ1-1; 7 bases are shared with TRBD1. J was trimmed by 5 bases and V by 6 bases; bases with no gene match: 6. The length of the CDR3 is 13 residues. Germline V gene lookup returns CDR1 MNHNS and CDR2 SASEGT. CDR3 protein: CASRLQGWTEAFF. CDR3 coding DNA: TGTGCCAGCAGACTACAGGGGTGGACTGAAGCTTTCTTT.

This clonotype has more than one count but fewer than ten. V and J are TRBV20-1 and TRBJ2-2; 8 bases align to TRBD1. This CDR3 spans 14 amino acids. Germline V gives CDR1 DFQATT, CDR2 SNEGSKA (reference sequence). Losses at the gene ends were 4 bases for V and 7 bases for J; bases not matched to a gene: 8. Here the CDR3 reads CSAISDRAGGELFF. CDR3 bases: TGCAGTGCTATCTCGGACAGGGCGGGCGGGGAGCTGTTTTTT.

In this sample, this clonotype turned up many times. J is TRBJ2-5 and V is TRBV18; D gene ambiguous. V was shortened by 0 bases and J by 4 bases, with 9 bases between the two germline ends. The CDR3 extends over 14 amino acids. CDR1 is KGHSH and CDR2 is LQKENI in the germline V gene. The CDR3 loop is CASSPPYMGETQYF. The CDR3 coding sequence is TGTGCCAGCTCACCACCGTACATGGGAGAGACCCAGTACTTC.

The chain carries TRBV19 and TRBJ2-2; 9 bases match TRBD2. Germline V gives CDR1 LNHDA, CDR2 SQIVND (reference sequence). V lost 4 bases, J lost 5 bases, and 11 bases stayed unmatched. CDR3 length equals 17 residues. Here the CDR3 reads CASSRTSVELRTGELFF. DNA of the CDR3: TGTGCCAGTAGTAGGACTAGCGTTGAGCTGAGGACCGGGGAGCTGTTTTTT.

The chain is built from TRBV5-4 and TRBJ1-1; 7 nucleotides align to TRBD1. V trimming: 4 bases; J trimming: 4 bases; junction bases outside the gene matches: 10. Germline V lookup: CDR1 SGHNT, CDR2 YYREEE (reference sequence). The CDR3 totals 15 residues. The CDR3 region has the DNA TGTGCCAGCAGCGGCAACAGGGGAGGTAGCACTGAAGCTTTCTTT. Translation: CASSGNRGGSTEAFF.

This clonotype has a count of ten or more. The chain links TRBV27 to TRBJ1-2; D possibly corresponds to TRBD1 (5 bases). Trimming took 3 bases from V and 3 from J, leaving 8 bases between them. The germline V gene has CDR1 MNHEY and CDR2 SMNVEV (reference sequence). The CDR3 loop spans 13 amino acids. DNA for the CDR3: TGTGCCAGCAGTTTCGCCAGGGACTATGGCTACACCTTC. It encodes CASSFARDYGYTF.

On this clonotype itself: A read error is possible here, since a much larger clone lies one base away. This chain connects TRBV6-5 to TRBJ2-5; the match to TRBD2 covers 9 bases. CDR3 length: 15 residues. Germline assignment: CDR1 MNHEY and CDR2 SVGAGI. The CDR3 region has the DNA TGTGCCAGCAGTTACTCGGGGACTAGCCAAGAGGCCCAGTACTTC. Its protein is CASSYSGTSQEAQYF.

The CDR3 spells CASSGAGSPYEQYF. The CDR3 nucleotides are TGTGCCAGCAGTGGGGCCGGGAGCCCCTACGAGCAGTACTTC. This chain uses TRBV28 with TRBJ2-7, with D possibly TRBD2 on 6 matching bases. This CDR3 region has 14 residues. CDR1 is MDHEN and CDR2 is SYDVKM in the germline V gene. Trimming cost V 5 bases and J 2 bases, with 13 bases left between them.

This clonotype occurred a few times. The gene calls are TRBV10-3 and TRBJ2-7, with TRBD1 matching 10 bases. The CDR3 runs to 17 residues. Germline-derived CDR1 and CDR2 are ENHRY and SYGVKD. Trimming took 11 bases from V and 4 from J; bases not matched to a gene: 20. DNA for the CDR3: TGTGCCGCCTCGGGACAGGGGACTGTCGTCGTGGAGTACGAGCAGTACTTC. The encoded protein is CAASGQGTVVVEYEQYF.

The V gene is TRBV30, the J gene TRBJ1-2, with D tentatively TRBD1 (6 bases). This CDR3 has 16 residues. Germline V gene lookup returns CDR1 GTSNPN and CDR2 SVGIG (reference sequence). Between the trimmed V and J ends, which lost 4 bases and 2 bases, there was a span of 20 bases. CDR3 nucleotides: TGTGCCTGGATCGGACAGCTACCTAGGGGGAACTATGGCTACACCTTC. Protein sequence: CAWIGQLPRGNYGYTF.

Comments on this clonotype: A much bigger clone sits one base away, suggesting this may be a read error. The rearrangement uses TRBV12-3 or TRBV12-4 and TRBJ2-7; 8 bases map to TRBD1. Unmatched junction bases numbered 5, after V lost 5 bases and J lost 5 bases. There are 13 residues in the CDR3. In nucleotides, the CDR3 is TGTGCCAGCAGTACGGCAGGGGGCGACGAGCAGTACTTC. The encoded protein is CASSTAGGDEQYF.

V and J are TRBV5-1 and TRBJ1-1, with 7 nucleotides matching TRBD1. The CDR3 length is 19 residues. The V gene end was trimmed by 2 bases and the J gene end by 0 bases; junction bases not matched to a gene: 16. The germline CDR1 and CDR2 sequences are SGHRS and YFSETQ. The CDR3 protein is CASSFQERGTEILNTEAFF. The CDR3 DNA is TGCGCCAGCAGCTTTCAAGAGAGGGGGACAGAAATACTGAACACTGAAGCTTTCTTT.

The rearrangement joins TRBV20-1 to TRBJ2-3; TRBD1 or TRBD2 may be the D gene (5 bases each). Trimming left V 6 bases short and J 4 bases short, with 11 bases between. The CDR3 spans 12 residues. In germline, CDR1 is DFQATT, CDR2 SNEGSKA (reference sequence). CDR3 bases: TGCAGTGCCCGGAGAGGGGCAGATACGCAGTATTTT. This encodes CSARRGADTQYF.

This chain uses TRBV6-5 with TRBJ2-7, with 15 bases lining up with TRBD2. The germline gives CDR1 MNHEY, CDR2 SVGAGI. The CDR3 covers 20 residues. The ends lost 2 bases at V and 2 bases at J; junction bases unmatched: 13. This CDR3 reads CASSYLRTSGRAGIPYEQYF. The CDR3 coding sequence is TGTGCCAGCAGTTACCTACGGACTAGCGGGAGGGCCGGTATCCCCTACGAGCAGTACTTC.

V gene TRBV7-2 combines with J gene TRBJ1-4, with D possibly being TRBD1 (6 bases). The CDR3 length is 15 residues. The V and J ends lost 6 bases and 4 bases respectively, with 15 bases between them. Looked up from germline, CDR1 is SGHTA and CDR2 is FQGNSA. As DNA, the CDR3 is TGTGCCAGCAGGCACCAGGGGCCCCATAATGAAAAACTGTTTTTT. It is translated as CASRHQGPHNEKLFF.

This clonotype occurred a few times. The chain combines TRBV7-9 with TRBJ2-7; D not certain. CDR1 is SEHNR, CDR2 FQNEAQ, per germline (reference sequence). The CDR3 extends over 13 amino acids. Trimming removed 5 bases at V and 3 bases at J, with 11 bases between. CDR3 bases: TGTGCCAGCAGCATGCCCTCCATCTACGAGCAGTACTTC. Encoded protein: CASSMPSIYEQYF. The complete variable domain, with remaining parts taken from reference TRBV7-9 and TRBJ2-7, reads DTGVSQNPRHKITKRGQNVTFRCDPISEHNRLYWYRQTLGQGPEFLTYFQNEAQLEKSRLLSDRFSAERPKGSFSTLEIQRTEQGDSAMYLCASSMPSIYEQYFGPGTRLTVT.

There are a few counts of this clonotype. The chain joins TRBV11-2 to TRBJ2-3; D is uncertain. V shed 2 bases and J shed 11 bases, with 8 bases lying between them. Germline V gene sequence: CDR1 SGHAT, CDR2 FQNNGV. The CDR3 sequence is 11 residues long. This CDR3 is CASSLTLVQYF. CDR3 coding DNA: TGTGCCAGCAGCTTAACCCTAGTGCAGTATTTT.